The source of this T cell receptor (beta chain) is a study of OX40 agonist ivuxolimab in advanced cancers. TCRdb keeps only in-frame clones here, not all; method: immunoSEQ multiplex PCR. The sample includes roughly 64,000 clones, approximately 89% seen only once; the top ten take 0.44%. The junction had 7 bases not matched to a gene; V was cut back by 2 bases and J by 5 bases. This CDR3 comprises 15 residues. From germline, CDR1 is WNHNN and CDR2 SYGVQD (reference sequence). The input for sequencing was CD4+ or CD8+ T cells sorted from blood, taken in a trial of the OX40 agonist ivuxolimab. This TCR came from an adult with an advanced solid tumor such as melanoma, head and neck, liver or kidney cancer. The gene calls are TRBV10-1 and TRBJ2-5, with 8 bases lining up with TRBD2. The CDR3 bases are TGCGCCAGCAGTGAGGGTAGCGGGATTGGGGAGACCCAGTACTTC. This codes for CASSEGSGIGETQYF.